This TCR beta chain derives from a study of cytomegalovirus exposure and HLA in healthy donors. Study as a whole: Early on, a data release was issued that held roughly 80 million unique TCRs from HLA-typed donors. The study placed over 65% of its approximately 360 genotyped donors in the Caucasian-associated ancestry cluster.

Overall study results and limits: Cytomegalovirus-associated TCR beta chains were listed, numbering 150 to 200. It is likely that the observed cluster of highly shared sequence variants was a sequencing artifact.

Primers: 60 Vbeta forward and 13 Jbeta reverse. Sequencing used immunoSEQ multiplex PCR; TCRdb keeps in-frame clones, though not all of them. In the table there are approximately 82,000 clones, over 9% of which are singletons. Comments on this clone: Its antigen is undetermined.

V gave up 3 bases and J gave up 0 bases, with 8 bases separating them. The CDR3 sequence is 13 residues long. CDR1 and CDR2 (germline): GTSNPN, SVGIG (reference sequence). The sample consisted of PBMCs. The rearrangement links TRBV30 to TRBJ1-1; D might be TRBD1 (6 bases). This TCR came from a man in his sixties in good health and CMV-seropositive. The CDR3 protein is CAWRGQLNTEAFF. The CDR3 DNA is TGTGCCTGGAGGGGACAATTGAACACTGAAGCTTTCTTT. Based on the CDR3 plus reference TRBV30 and TRBJ1-1, the full variable domain is SQTIHQWPATLVQPVGSPLSLECTVEGTSNPNLYWYRQAAGRGLQLLFYSVGIGQISSEVPQNLSASRPQDRQFILSSKKLLLSDSGFYLCAWRGQLNTEAFFGQGTRLTVV.